This TCR beta chain comes out of a study of beta chain features in type 1 diabetes. Regarding the study as a whole: A potential PCR bias toward shorter templates would be equal in patient and control samples. Type 1 diabetes patients showed a moderate but significant shortening of TCRB CDR3s in all four CD4+ subsets. The question left open here concerned HLA type influencing TCRB rearrangement.

The ends lost 0 bases at V and 8 bases at J; junction bases unmatched: 2. The CDR3 totals 13 residues. CDR1 PRHDT and CDR2 FYEKMQ come from the germline V gene (reference sequence). As every portion of the isolated RNA was reverse transcribed, the sequencing read expressed TCRB transcripts. Clones were sequenced by immunoSEQ multiplex PCR, and TCRdb holds only the in-frame ones, with some missing. Of 130,000 to 150,000 clones listed, 10% to 15% were seen once; the top ten hold roughly 1.4%. There are a few counts of this clone. What it recognizes is unknown. The TCR comes from a man between 18 and 35 years old with type 1 diabetes. Sequences were obtained from central memory CD4+ T cells from blood. The chain recombines TRBV13 with TRBJ1-2; 8 bases fit TRBD1. For the CDR3, the DNA is TGTGCCAGCAGCTTAGGACAGGGGGAGGGCTACACCTTC. Translating gives CASSLGQGEGYTF.